These 13 T cell receptor beta chains were sequenced from one sample in a study of early T cells in non-severe SARS-CoV-2 infection. TCRdb re-analysed the 5' RACE reads in MiXCR, keeping a single row per CDR3 protein. The sample consists of 65,000 to 95,000 distinct CDR3 sequences, over 9% of them appearing once. Material for sequencing was whole blood. The receptors were gathered from an adult who was a healthcare worker with PCR-confirmed SARS-CoV-2 infection or an uninfected control (not recorded which).

This clonotype was seen only a few times. The chain uses TRBV21-1 and TRBJ2-2. TRBV21-1 is flagged as a pseudogene. The CDR3 loop spans 14 amino acids. The CDR3 coding sequence is TGTGCCAGCAGCAAAGGCCTACTCACCGGGGAGCTGTTTTTT. Its translation: CASSKGLLTGELFF.

This sequence joins TRBV7-9 and TRBJ1-4; perhaps TRBD1 as D (5 bases). Germline CDR1 reads SEHNR; CDR2 reads FQNEAQ (reference sequence). This CDR3 comprises 15 residues. Trimming pared 2 bases from V and 7 bases from J, leaving 14 bases between. The CDR3 DNA follows: TGTGCCAGCAGCTTAACTGGAGGGGAAAGTGAAAAACTGTTTTTT. Its protein is CASSLTGGESEKLFF. Drawing the rest from reference TRBV7-9 and TRBJ1-4, the complete variable domain is DTGVSQNPRHKITKRGQNVTFRCDPISEHNRLYWYRQTLGQGPEFLTYFQNEAQLEKSRLLSDRFSAERPKGSFSTLEIQRTEQGDSAMYLCASSLTGGESEKLFFGSGTQLSVL.

This chain connects TRBV7-9 to TRBJ2-2; D is uncertain. Germline values: CDR1 SEHNR, CDR2 FQNEAQ (reference sequence). Trimming cost V 5 bases and J 0 bases, with 16 bases left between them. The CDR3 consists of 17 residues. The DNA for the CDR3 is TGTGCCAGCAGCCGCGCCCTAACCGATGCGAACACCGGGGAGCTGTTTTTT. Amino acid sequence: CASSRALTDANTGELFF.

This clonotype was counted ten times or more. The V gene is TRBV2, the J gene TRBJ2-2, with D unresolved. Looked up from germline, CDR1 is SNHLY and CDR2 is FYNNEI. V shed 4 bases and J shed 2 bases, with 8 bases lying between them. The CDR3 is made up of 14 amino acids. Written as DNA, the CDR3 is TGTGCCAGCAGTGTGAGGAGAAACACCGGGGAGCTGTTTTTT. Translating it yields CASSVRRNTGELFF.

This clonotype was counted ten times or more. The chain carries TRBV29-1 and TRBJ2-7; the D gene is possibly TRBD2 (5 bases). Trimming took off 6 bases at V and 1 base at J, with 13 bases between the two ends. Germline V gene lookup returns CDR1 SQVTM and CDR2 ANQGSEA. The CDR3 sequence is 13 residues long. In DNA, the CDR3 is TGCAGCGTCGCAGTTACTAGTTCCTACGAGCAGTACTTC. Amino acids: CSVAVTSSYEQYF.

This clonotype was seen a few times. V usage is TRBV28 and J usage is TRBJ1-2, with TRBD1 matching 9 bases. The CDR3 is 15 residues long. The germline CDR1 and CDR2 sequences are MDHEN and SYDVKM. V lost 6 bases to trimming and J lost 4 bases; unmatched junction nucleotides: 9. DNA for the CDR3: TGTGCCAGCAGCAACAGAAGACAGGGGGGCTATGGCTACACCTTC. This translates into CASSNRRQGGYGYTF.

This clonotype was seen at least ten times. This chain uses TRBV20-1 with TRBJ1-4; D perhaps matches TRBD1 (6 bases). Germline V gene data show CDR1 as DFQATT and CDR2 as SNEGSKA (reference sequence). This CDR3 is built from 13 residues. The ends were cut back, 3 bases at V and 8 bases at J, with 13 bases in the middle. The CDR3 spells CSARRGTREKLFF. The CDR3, as DNA: TGCAGTGCTAGGAGGGGGACCAGGGAAAAACTGTTTTTT.

The chain has TRBV10-3 and TRBJ2-7; D possibly matches TRBD1 or TRBD2 (6 bases each). The germline V gene has CDR1 ENHRY and CDR2 SYGVKD. The CDR3 loop spans 13 amino acids. The CDR3 spells CATEGTQLREQYF. Here the CDR3 DNA reads TGTGCTACGGAGGGGACACAGTTGCGAGAGCAGTACTTC.

In nucleotides, the CDR3 is TGTGCCAGCAGTTTAAATTCTTATAGCAATCAGCCCCAGCATTTT. Its protein product is CASSLNSYSNQPQHF. The V and J genes are TRBV28 and TRBJ1-5; D gene ambiguous. Trimming shortened V by 2 bases and J by 0 bases, and 8 bases separated the two germline ends. Germline CDR1 is MDHEN and CDR2 is SYDVKM. CDR3 length: 15 amino acids.

Details on this clonotype: A single base separates this from a much larger clone, so it may be a read error. J is TRBJ2-7 and V is TRBV28; tentatively, D is TRBD2 (5 bases). The CDR3 contains 11 residues. The germline gives CDR1 MDHEN, CDR2 SYDVKM. CDR3 in DNA: TGTGTCATCGGGAACACCAGGGAGCAGTACTTC. Its translation: CVIGNTREQYF.

This clonotype was seen only a few times. This chain uses TRBV5-1 with TRBJ1-4; D possibly corresponds to TRBD1 (6 bases). V lost 0 bases to trimming and J lost 6 bases, with 9 bases between them. Germline CDR1 is SGHRS and CDR2 is YFSETQ. This CDR3 is 14 amino acids long. This CDR3 is CASSLDRVDEKLFF. The CDR3 nucleotides are TGCGCCAGCAGCTTGGACAGGGTCGATGAAAAACTGTTTTTT.

This clonotype was seen more than once but under ten times. The gene calls are TRBV28 and TRBJ1-1, with unresolved D. This CDR3 comprises 11 residues. Trimming left V 3 bases short and J 2 bases short, with 1 base between. Germline lookup yields CDR1 MDHEN and CDR2 SYDVKM. In DNA form, the CDR3 reads TGTGCCAGCAGTTTCAACACTGAAGCTTTCTTT. As protein: CASSFNTEAFF.

This clonotype was found many times. This chain joins TRBV27 and TRBJ2-3, with D perhaps matching TRBD2 (5 bases). The CDR3 loop spans 12 amino acids. The V end was cut by 11 bases, the J end by 1 base, with 10 bases between. The germline V gene encodes CDR1 MNHEY and CDR2 SMNVEV (reference sequence). The CDR3: CAAGVGTDTQYF. CDR3 bases: TGTGCCGCCGGGGTAGGCACAGATACGCAGTATTTT.